These 13 T cell receptor beta chains originate from one sample sequenced in a study of blood T cells in healthy people across ages. Next came a second PCR, run for about 6 to 12 cycles, which used a sample-barcoded 5' primer along with a J-beta primer mix. TCRdb recomputed calls from the 5' RACE reads with MiXCR, one row per CDR3 protein. The sample has roughly 700,000 distinct CDR3 sequences; approximately 50% are singletons. The sequenced sample consisted of blood. The source of these receptors is a woman in her sixties in good health.

The rearrangement joins TRBV20-1 to TRBJ2-1; D call uncertain. Trimming pared 4 bases from V and 7 bases from J, leaving 8 bases between. CDR3 length equals 11 residues. Germline V gene sequence: CDR1 DFQATT, CDR2 SNEGSKA (reference sequence). CDR3 in DNA: TGCAGTGCTATAAAGCAAAATGAGCAGTTCTTC. Amino acids: CSAIKQNEQFF.

This clonotype showed up just once. The chain is built from TRBV5-1 and TRBJ2-1; 7 bases match TRBD1. Germline loops: CDR1 SGHRS, CDR2 YFSETQ. The CDR3 extends over 15 amino acids. The J segment lost 8 bases and the V segment lost 1 base, leaving 9 bases of the junction unmatched. The CDR3 sequence is CASSLRGQKVDEQFF. The CDR3 region has the DNA TGCGCCAGCAGCTTGAGGGGACAGAAGGTCGATGAGCAGTTCTTC.

About this clonotype itself: At one end, the junction sequence differs from germline, possibly due to a read error. This rearrangement joins TRBV7-2 to TRBJ1-4, with a weak D call TRBD1 (5 bases). Germline V gene lookup returns CDR1 SGHTA and CDR2 FQGNSA. The CDR3 covers 14 residues. This CDR3 is CAGSVGTGTEKLFF. The CDR3 bases are TGTGCCGGCAGCGTAGGGACGGGTACTGAAAAACTGTTTTTT.

In this sample, this clonotype turned up once. Germline and junction disagree at one end, which may indicate a read error. The chain carries TRBV5-1 and TRBJ1-6, with D unresolved. This CDR3 has 14 amino acids. Germline V gene sequence: CDR1 SGHRS, CDR2 YFSETQ. CDR3 sequence reads: CASSGEGHNSPPHF. The CDR3 nucleotides are TGCGCCAGCAGCGGTGAGGGTCATAATTCACCCCCCCACTTT.

This chain uses TRBV21-1 with TRBJ2-4; the listed D gene, TRBD1, was not tested against the DNA. The J call is uncertain, as TRBJ2-5 better fits the DNA end. TRBV21-1 is an annotated pseudogene. This CDR3 has 18 residues. The CDR3 spells CASSPPGGQGHPQETQYF. The CDR3 DNA follows: TGTGCCAGCAGCCCTCCAGGAGGTCAGGGGCACCCCCAAGAGACCCAGTACTTC.

This clonotype appeared a few times. This chain connects TRBV18 to TRBJ2-5, with unresolved D. The end of the DNA is better explained by TRBJ2-7, so the J call may be wrong. The CDR3 has 13 residues. CDR1 and CDR2 from the germline V gene are KGHSH and LQKENI. CDR3 sequence reads: CASSPPAATEQYF. The CDR3 DNA reads as TGTGCCAGCTCACCACCCGCAGCGACCGAGCAGTACTTC.

This chain joins TRBV29-1 and TRBJ2-1, with 7 bases fitting TRBD2. The V segment lost 4 bases and the J segment 5 bases; nucleotides outside the gene matches: 5. The CDR3 is 13 amino acids. The germline gives CDR1 SQVTM, CDR2 ANQGSEA. DNA of the CDR3: TGCAGCGTTGGGGCTAGCGGAAACAATGAGCAGTTCTTC. Encoded protein: CSVGASGNNEQFF.

This clonotype was observed a handful of times. The chain recombines TRBV29-1 with TRBJ1-4, with 7 bases matching TRBD1. The length of the CDR3 is 14 residues. In germline, CDR1 is SQVTM, CDR2 ANQGSEA. With 0 bases clipped from V and 7 bases from J, the junction kept 5 bases outside the gene matches. CDR3 residues: CSVEEGGLGEKLFF. Written as DNA, the CDR3 is TGCAGCGTTGAAGAAGGGGGCTTAGGTGAAAAACTGTTTTTT.

On this clonotype itself: This could be a read error, since a much larger clone is one nucleotide away. For the CDR3, the DNA is TGTGCCAGCAGCGTGACTAGCCAGAGCTCCTACAATGAGCAGTACTTC. Translating it yields CASSVTSQSSYNEQYF. The chain combines TRBV9 with TRBJ2-1, with 7 bases fitting TRBD2. The J call is uncertain, as TRBJ2-7 better fits the DNA end. The germline gives CDR1 SGDLS, CDR2 YYNGEE. The CDR3 totals 16 residues.

This clonotype occurred many times. The genes are TRBV7-2 and TRBJ2-4; D remains ambiguous. Per germline, CDR1 SGHTA and CDR2 FQGNSA. The CDR3 has 15 amino acids. Trimming shortened V by 2 bases and J by 3 bases, and 11 bases separated the two germline ends. CDR3 protein: CASSLWESGKNIQYF. CDR3 nucleotide sequence: TGTGCCAGCAGCTTATGGGAATCGGGCAAAAACATTCAGTACTTC.

The count of this clonotype is one. The chain links TRBV29-1 to TRBJ2-3; perhaps TRBD1 as D (6 bases). The CDR3 spans 14 residues. V lost 7 bases and J 2 bases, leaving 16 bases between the germline ends. Germline CDR1 SQVTM, CDR2 ANQGSEA. Here the CDR3 DNA reads TGCAGCGACCGGGACACCGAACCCACAGATACGCAGTATTTT. Its translation is CSDRDTEPTDTQYF.

The J gene is TRBJ2-5, the V gene TRBV7-3, with TRBD1 as a possible D gene (6 bases). The length of the CDR3 is 16 residues. Looked up from germline, CDR1 is SGHTA and CDR2 is FQGTGA. V dropped 6 bases and J dropped 11 bases, with 28 bases sitting between them. This CDR3 reads CASSLEGDPIYNEQYF. DNA for the CDR3: TGTGCCAGCAGTTTAGAGGGGGATCCAATCTACAATGAGCAGTACTTC. The complete variable domain, with remaining parts taken from reference TRBV7-3 and TRBJ2-5, reads GAGVSQTPSNKVTEKGKYVELRCDPISGHTALYWYRQSLGQGPEFLIYFQGTGAADDSGLPNDRFFAVRPEGSVSTLKIQRTERGDSAVYLCASSLEGDPIYNEQYFGPGTRLLVL.

The rearrangement uses TRBV20-1 and TRBJ1-1, with a possible D match to TRBD1 (6 bases). The ends were cut back, 4 bases at V and 5 bases at J, with 17 bases in the middle. Germline V gene sequence: CDR1 DFQATT, CDR2 SNEGSKA (reference sequence). The length of the CDR3 is 14 residues. The CDR3 reads CSATRGGAKTEAFF. The CDR3 region has the DNA TGCAGTGCTACTAGGGGGGGTGCGAAGACTGAAGCTTTCTTT.